This TCR beta chain derives from a study of T cell responses to AZD1222 COVID-19 vaccine. This CDR3 is built from 15 residues. From germline, CDR1 is SGHDN and CDR2 FVKESK. The trim removed 4 bases at V and 8 bases at J, leaving 10 bases unmatched. TCRdb's copy holds only in-frame clones and misses some; the assay was immunoSEQ multiplex PCR. The data contain some 120,000 clones, 80% to 95% of them singletons. Study-wide results and limits: A mostly white British donor set with more females was recruited, and clonal diversity was possibly underestimated. Following two doses of AZD1222, Spike-specific TCR breadth and depth rose. Spike as a whole was targeted by vaccine-associated CD4 TCRs, dominant at 160-218 and 743-854. The reported proportion of spike-specific TCRs targeting unmutated variant regions was nearly half.

Remarks on this clone: Its antigen is unknown.

The TCR was taken from an adult in good health. The material was peripheral blood, obtained on day 0 of MenACWY control vaccination. This sequence joins TRBV14 and TRBJ2-1; 8 positions match TRBD1. This chain's CDR3 is CASSLWTGPIDEQFF. The CDR3 bases are TGTGCCAGCAGCCTTTGGACAGGGCCCATCGATGAGCAGTTCTTC.